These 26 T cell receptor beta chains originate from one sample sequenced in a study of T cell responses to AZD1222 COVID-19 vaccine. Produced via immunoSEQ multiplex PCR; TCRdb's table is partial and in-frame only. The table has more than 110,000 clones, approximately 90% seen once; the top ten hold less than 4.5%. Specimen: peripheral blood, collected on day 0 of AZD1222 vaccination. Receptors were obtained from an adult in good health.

The CDR3 protein is CASMAGPTGELFF. The CDR3 bases are TGTGCCAGCATGGCGGGGCCGACCGGGGAGCTGTTTTTT. This chain joins TRBV2 and TRBJ2-2; D might be TRBD2 (6 bases). Germline-derived CDR1 and CDR2 are SNHLY and FYNNEI. The CDR3 contains 13 residues. V was clipped by 7 bases and J by 5 bases, with 11 bases between them.

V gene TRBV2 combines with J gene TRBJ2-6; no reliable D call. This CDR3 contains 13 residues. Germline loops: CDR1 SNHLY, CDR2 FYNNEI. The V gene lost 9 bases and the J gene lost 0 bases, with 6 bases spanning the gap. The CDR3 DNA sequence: TGTGCCAGGGAGAGCTCTGGGGCCAACGTCCTGACTTTC. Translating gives CARESSGANVLTF.

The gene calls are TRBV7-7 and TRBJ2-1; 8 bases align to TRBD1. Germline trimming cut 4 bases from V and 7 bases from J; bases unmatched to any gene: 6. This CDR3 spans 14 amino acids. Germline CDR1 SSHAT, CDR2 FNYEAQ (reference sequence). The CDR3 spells CASSSHRGANEQFF. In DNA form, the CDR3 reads TGTGCCAGCAGCTCCCACAGGGGGGCTAATGAGCAGTTCTTC. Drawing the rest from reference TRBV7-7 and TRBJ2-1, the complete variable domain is GAGVSQSPRYKVTKRGQDVTLRCDPISSHATLYWYQQALGQGPEFLTYFNYEAQPDKSGLPSDRFSAERPEGSISTLTIQRTEQRDSAMYRCASSSHRGANEQFFGPGTRLTVL.

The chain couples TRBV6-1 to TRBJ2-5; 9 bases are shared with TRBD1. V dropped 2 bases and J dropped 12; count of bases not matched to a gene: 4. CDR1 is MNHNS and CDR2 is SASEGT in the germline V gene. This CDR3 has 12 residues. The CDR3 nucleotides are TGTGCCAGCAGTGAAAGATGGGACAGGGAGTACTTC. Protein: CASSERWDREYF.

This CDR3 reads CASSETGAGTGELFF. Here the CDR3 DNA reads TGTGCCAGCAGCGAGACAGGGGCGGGCACCGGGGAGCTGTTTTTT. The rearrangement links TRBV6-5 to TRBJ2-2; 8 bases agree with TRBD1. The trim removed 6 bases at V and 4 bases at J, leaving 7 bases unmatched. Germline-derived CDR1 and CDR2 are MNHEY and SVGAGI. The length of the CDR3 is 15 residues.

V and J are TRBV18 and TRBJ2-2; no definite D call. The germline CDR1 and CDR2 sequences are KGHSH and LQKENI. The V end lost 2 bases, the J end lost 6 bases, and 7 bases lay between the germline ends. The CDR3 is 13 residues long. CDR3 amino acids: CASSPIGAGELFF. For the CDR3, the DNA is TGTGCCAGCTCACCAATTGGTGCCGGGGAGCTGTTTTTT.

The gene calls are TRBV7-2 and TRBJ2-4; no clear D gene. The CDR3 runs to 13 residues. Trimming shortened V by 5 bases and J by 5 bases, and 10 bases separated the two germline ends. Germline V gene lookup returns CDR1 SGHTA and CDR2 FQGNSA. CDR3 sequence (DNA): TGTGCCAGCAGCCCAGACGTTCAAAACATTCAGTACTTC. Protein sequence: CASSPDVQNIQYF.

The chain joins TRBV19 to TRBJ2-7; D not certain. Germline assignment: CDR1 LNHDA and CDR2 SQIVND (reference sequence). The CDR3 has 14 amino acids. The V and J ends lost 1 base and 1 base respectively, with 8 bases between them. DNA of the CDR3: TGTGCCAGTAGTATAGTCCACGATTCCTACGAGCAGTACTTC. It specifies CASSIVHDSYEQYF.

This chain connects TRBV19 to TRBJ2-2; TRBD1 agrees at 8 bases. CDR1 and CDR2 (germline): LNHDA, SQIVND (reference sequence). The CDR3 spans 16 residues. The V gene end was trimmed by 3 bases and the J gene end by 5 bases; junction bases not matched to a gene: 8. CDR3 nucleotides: TGTGCCAGTAGTATTGGAGCAGGGGGCCTGACCGGGGAGCTGTTTTTT. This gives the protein CASSIGAGGLTGELFF.

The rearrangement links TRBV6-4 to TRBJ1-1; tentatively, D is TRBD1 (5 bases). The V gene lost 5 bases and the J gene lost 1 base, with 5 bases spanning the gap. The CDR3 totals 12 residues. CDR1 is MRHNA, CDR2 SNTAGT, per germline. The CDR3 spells CASSQGNTEAFF. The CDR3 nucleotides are TGTGCCAGCAGTCAGGGGAACACTGAAGCTTTCTTT.

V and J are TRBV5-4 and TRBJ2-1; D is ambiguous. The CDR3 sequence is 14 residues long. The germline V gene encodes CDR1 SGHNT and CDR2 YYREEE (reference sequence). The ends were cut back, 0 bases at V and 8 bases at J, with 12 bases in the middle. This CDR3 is CASSLDTPLDEQFF. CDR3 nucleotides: TGTGCCAGCAGCTTGGATACCCCACTGGATGAGCAGTTCTTC.

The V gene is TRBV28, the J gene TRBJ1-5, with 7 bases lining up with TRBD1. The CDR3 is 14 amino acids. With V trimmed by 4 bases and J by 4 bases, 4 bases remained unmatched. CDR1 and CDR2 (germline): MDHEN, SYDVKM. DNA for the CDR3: TGTGCCAGCAGTTGGGGGACAGCTAATCAGCCCCAGCATTTT. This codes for CASSWGTANQPQHF.

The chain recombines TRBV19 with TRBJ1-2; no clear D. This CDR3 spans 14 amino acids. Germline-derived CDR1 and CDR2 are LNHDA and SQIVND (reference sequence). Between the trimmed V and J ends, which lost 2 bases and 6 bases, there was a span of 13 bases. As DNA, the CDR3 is TGTGCCAGTAGTATAAAACCGGGCACCGATGGCTACACCTTC. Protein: CASSIKPGTDGYTF. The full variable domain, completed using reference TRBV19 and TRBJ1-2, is DGGITQSPKYLFRKEGQNVTLSCEQNLNHDAMYWYRQDPGQGLRLIYYSQIVNDFQKGDIAEGYSVSREKKESFPLTVTSAQKNPTAFYLCASSIKPGTDGYTFGSGTRLTVV.

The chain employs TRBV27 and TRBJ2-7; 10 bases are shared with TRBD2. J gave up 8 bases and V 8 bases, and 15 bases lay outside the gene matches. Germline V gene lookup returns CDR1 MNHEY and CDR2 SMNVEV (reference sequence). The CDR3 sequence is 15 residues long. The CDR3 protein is CASRNSGGLGLKQYF. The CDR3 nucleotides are TGTGCCAGCCGCAATAGCGGGGGGCTGGGTCTCAAGCAGTACTTC.

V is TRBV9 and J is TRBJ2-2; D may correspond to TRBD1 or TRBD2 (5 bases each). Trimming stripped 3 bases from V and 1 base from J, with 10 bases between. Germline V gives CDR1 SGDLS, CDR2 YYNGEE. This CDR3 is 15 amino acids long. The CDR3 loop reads CASSAGPLNTGELFF. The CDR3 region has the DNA TGTGCCAGCAGCGCGGGACCGCTGAACACCGGGGAGCTGTTTTTT.

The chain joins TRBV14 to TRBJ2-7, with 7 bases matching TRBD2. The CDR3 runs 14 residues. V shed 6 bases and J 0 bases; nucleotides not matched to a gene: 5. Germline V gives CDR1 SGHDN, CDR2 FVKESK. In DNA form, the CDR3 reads TGTGCCAGCAGAGAGAGCGGGGCCTCCTACGAGCAGTACTTC. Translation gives CASRESGASYEQYF.

The CDR3 region is CASSLVVDTEAFF. The CDR3 DNA follows: TGTGCCAGCAGCTTAGTGGTAGACACTGAAGCTTTCTTT. This sequence joins TRBV7-2 and TRBJ1-1; D unclear. Between the trimmed V and J ends, which lost 1 base and 3 bases, there was a span of 6 bases. CDR3 length equals 13 residues. Germline V gives CDR1 SGHTA, CDR2 FQGNSA.

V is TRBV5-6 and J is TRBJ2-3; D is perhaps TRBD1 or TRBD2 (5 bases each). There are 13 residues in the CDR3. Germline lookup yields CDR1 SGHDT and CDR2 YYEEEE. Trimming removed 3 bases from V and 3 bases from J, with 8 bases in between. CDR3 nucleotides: TGTGCCAGCAGCTGGGGGACGACAGATACGCAGTATTTT. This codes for CASSWGTTDTQYF.

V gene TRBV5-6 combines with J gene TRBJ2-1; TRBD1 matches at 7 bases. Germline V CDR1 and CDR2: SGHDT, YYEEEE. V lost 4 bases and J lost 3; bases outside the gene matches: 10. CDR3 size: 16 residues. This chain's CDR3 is CASSTRTGGIYNEQFF. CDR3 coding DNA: TGTGCCAGCAGCACCCGGACAGGTGGGATCTACAATGAGCAGTTCTTC.

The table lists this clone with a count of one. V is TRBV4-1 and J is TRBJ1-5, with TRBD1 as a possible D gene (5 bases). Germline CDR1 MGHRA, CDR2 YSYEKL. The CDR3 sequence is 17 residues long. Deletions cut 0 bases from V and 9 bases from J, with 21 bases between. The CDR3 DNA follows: TGCGCCAGCAGCCAAGAAGTGGTGGCCGACAGCTATCTGCCCCAGCATTTT. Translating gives CASSQEVVADSYLPQHF.

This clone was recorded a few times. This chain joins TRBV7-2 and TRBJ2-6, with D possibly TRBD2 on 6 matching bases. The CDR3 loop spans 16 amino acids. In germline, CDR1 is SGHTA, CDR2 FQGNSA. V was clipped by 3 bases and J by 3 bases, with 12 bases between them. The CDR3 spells CASSFSGRLGANVLTF. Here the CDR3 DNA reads TGTGCCAGCAGCTTTTCGGGGAGGCTTGGGGCCAACGTCCTGACTTTC.

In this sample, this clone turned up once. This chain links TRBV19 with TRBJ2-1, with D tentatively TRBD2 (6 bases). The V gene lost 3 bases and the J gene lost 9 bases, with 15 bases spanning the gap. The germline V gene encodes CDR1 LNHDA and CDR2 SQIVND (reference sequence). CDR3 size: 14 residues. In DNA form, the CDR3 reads TGTGCCAGTAGTATGAAAGGGTTGGGGGGTGAGCAGTTCTTC. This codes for CASSMKGLGGEQFF. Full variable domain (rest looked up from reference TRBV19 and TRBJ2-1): DGGITQSPKYLFRKEGQNVTLSCEQNLNHDAMYWYRQDPGQGLRLIYYSQIVNDFQKGDIAEGYSVSREKKESFPLTVTSAQKNPTAFYLCASSMKGLGGEQFFGPGTRLTVL.

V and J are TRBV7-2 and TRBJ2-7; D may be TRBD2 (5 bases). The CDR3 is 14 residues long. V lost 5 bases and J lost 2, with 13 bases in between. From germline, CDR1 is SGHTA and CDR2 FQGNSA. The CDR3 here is CASSVALAPYEQYF. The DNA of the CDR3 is TGTGCCAGCAGCGTCGCTCTAGCCCCCTACGAGCAGTACTTC. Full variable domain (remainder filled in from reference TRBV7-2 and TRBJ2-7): GAGVSQSPSNKVTEKGKDVELRCDPISGHTALYWYRQSLGQGLEFLIYFQGNSAPDKSGLPSDRFSAERTGGSVSTLTIQRTQQEDSAVYLCASSVALAPYEQYFGPGTRLTVT.

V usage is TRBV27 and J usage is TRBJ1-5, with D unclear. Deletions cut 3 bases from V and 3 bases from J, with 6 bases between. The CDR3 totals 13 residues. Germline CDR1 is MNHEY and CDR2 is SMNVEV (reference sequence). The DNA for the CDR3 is TGTGCCAGCAGTTTCGGCTACAATCAGCCCCAGCATTTT. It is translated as CASSFGYNQPQHF.

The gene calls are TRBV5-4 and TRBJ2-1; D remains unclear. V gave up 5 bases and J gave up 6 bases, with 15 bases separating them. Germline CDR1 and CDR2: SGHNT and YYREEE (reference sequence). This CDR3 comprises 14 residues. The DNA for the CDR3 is TGTGCCAGCAGGGAGCGCTTTTCTCTCAATGAGCAGTTCTTC. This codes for CASRERFSLNEQFF.

The CDR3 DNA follows: TGCAGCGCCTCACTAGCGGCTCCGGAGCTGTTTTTT. It specifies CSASLAAPELFF. The chain recombines TRBV29-1 with TRBJ2-2; 8 bases are shared with TRBD2. V was clipped by 7 bases and J by 10 bases; unmatched bases: 8. Germline CDR1 SQVTM, CDR2 ANQGSEA. This CDR3 comprises 12 residues.